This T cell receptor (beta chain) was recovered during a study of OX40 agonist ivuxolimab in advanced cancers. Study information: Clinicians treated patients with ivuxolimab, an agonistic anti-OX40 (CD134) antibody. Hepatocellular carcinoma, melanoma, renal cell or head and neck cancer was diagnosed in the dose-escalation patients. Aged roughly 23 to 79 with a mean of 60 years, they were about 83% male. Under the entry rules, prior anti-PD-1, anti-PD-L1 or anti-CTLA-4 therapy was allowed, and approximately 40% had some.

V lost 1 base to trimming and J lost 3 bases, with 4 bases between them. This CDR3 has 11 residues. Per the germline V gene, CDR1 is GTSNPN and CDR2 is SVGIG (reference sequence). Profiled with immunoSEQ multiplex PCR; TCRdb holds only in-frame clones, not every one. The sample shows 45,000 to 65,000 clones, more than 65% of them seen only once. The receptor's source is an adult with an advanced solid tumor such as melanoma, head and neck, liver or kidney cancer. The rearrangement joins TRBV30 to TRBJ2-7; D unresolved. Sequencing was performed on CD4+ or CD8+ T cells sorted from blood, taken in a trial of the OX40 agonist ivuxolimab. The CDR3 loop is CAWSALYEQYF. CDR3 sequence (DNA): TGTGCCTGGAGTGCCCTCTACGAGCAGTACTTC.